This record covers a single T cell receptor beta chain. The data belong to a study of blood T cell repertoires in COVID-19. Across the whole study: Collection of acute and convalescent COVID-19 samples took place in the United States, Italy and Spain. From T cells, B-cell-depleted T cells, or PBMCs came the material, which was cDNA or gDNA.

Study processing details: Amplifying reference gene primers gave estimates of nucleated cell counts. The repertoire was sequenced with immunoSEQ multiplex PCR; TCRdb's copy has only in-frame clones and lacks some. The D gene and trimming were derived from the DNA, and the V and J assignments and clone size from that table. The sample lists 75,000 to 95,000 clones; about 90% were seen once. Losses at the gene ends were 4 bases for V and 8 bases for J; bases not matched to a gene: 10. The CDR3 contains 14 residues. From germline, CDR1 is MNHEY and CDR2 SVGAGI. This chain joins TRBV6-5 and TRBJ1-2, with TRBD1 matching 7 bases. This TCR was sampled from a man over 45 with active COVID-19. Sequencing input: peripheral blood. CDR3 sequence (DNA): TGTGCCAGCAGTTTCTCGGGACAGAGGGAAGGCTACACCTTC. As protein: CASSFSGQREGYTF.